This TCR beta chain is from a study of T-cell memory formation after mild COVID-19. Findings and limits, study-wide: While clones contracting from day 15 to 85 were balanced between CD4 and CD8, later expanders leaned CD4+.

TCRdb analysed the 5' RACE reads with MiXCR anew, one entry per CDR3 protein. The table lists a few hundred thousand distinct CDR3 sequences, roughly 9.4% of them singletons. The V and J ends lost 5 bases and 1 base respectively, with 6 bases between them. The CDR3 has 11 residues. Germline CDR1 reads DFQATT; CDR2 reads SNEGSKA (reference sequence). This clonotype was observed a handful of times. Antigen specificity is unknown. This chain links TRBV20-1 with TRBJ2-7; D gene unclear. The clonotype comes from a man aged 18 to 35 who had mild COVID-19 (a few samples of this study predate the infection). Cell type and time point are not known. Material: PBMCs or a T cell subset sorted from them (not recorded which). The CDR3 region is CSAERSYEQYF. CDR3 nucleotide sequence: TGCAGTGCTGAAAGATCCTACGAGCAGTACTTC.